Below are 14 T cell receptor beta chains sequenced from a single sample in a study of shared clonotypes between healthy human individuals (dated by TCRdb to about 2020). The library was prepared using the immunoSEQ multiplex PCR assay. TCRdb limited this immuneACCESS table to in-frame rearrangements with V and J called. A share of clones is missing; checked studies link under half to unresolved V genes, and the rest is unexplained. For this sample there are about 2.4 million clones; approximately 94% appear just once. The biggest ten clones account for 0.36% of the sample. Sequencing was done on a sample of naive CD4+ T cells from PBMCs. What the cell subset or site label conveys for this sample: CD45RA+ positively selected. The receptors come from a man aged 18 to 29 in good health. Some clones in this sample may be carry-over from other donors' samples.

This sequence joins TRBV25-1 and TRBJ2-1; 10 positions agree with TRBD2. J was trimmed by 4 bases and V by 6 bases; bases with no gene match: 6. This CDR3 has 15 amino acids. Looked up from germline, CDR1 is MGHDK and CDR2 is SYGVNS. CDR3 bases: TGTGCCAGCAGAAAAGCGGGAGGGGAGTACAATGAGCAGTTCTTC. This translates into CASRKAGGEYNEQFF.

This rearrangement joins TRBV5-4 to TRBJ2-2, with 9 bases fitting TRBD1. Germline CDR1 is SGHNT and CDR2 is YYREEE (reference sequence). After removal of 4 bases from V and 8 bases from J, the junction contained 6 bases not matched to a gene. This CDR3 is built from 14 residues. The CDR3 sequence: CASSPRTGAGELFF. DNA of the CDR3: TGTGCCAGCAGCCCCCGGACAGGGGCTGGGGAGCTGTTTTTT. Variable domain in full (rest from reference TRBV5-4 and TRBJ2-2): ETGVTQSPTHLIKTRGQQVTLRCSSQSGHNTVSWYQQALGQGPQFIFQYYREEENGRGNFPPRFSGLQFPNYSSELNVNALELDDSALYLCASSPRTGAGELFFGEGSRLTVL.

This sequence joins TRBV5-6 and TRBJ2-3, with D hard to call. V lost 0 bases and J 3 bases, leaving 8 bases between the germline ends. Germline V gives CDR1 SGHDT, CDR2 YYEEEE. The CDR3 is 14 residues long. CDR3 protein: CASSLVPVTDTQYF. CDR3 in DNA: TGTGCCAGCAGCTTGGTACCCGTTACAGATACGCAGTATTTT.

With respect to this clone: Additional DNA sequences in this sample encode the identical CDR3. The chain carries TRBV7-9 and TRBJ2-5, with unresolved D. Trimming took off 5 bases at V and 5 bases at J, with 12 bases between the two ends. This CDR3 is built from 13 residues. Germline-derived CDR1 and CDR2 are SEHNR and FQNEAQ (reference sequence). CDR3 sequence: CASSLSGSETQYF. CDR3 nucleotide sequence: TGTGCCAGCAGCCTAAGTGGGTCGGAGACCCAGTACTTC.

This chain links TRBV13 with TRBJ1-1; no firm D call. This CDR3 region has 12 residues. The germline gives CDR1 PRHDT, CDR2 FYEKMQ (reference sequence). V dropped 5 bases and J dropped 8 bases, with 12 bases sitting between them. CDR3 amino acids: CASSQAPVEAFF. The CDR3 nucleotides read TGTGCCAGCAGCCAAGCCCCCGTGGAAGCTTTCTTT.

The chain links TRBV19 to TRBJ1-2, with D unclear. V lost 3 bases and J 7 bases, leaving 9 bases between the germline ends. The V gene's germline CDR1 is LNHDA and CDR2 SQIVND (reference sequence). The CDR3 spans 12 residues. CDR3 nucleotide sequence: TGTGCCAGTAGTATTTCCCATTTTGGCTACACCTTC. It translates to CASSISHFGYTF.

Of note for this clone: The same CDR3 is also encoded by other DNA sequences in this sample. J is TRBJ2-7 and V is TRBV5-1; TRBD1 matches 7 bases. V lost 4 bases, J lost 4 bases, and 8 bases stayed unmatched. The CDR3 spans 14 residues. From germline, CDR1 is SGHRS and CDR2 YFSETQ. As DNA, the CDR3 is TGCGCCAGCAGCATCAGACAGGGATGGTACGAGCAGTACTTC. Its translation: CASSIRQGWYEQYF. The whole variable domain, filled in from reference TRBV5-1 and TRBJ2-7, reads KAGVTQTPRYLIKTRGQQVTLSCSPISGHRSVSWYQQTPGQGLQFLFEYFSETQRNKGNFPGRFSGRQFSNSRSEMNVSTLELGDSALYLCASSIRQGWYEQYFGPGTRLTVT.

The V call is TRBV6-6, the J call TRBJ1-2, with D possibly being TRBD1 (6 bases). Per germline, CDR1 MNHNY and CDR2 SVGAGI (reference sequence). V lost 7 bases and J lost 2, with 14 bases in between. This CDR3 spans 14 amino acids. CDR3 in DNA: TGTGCCAGCACCTCATACAGGGTCAACTATGGCTACACCTTC. It encodes CASTSYRVNYGYTF.

The rearrangement uses TRBV5-1 and TRBJ1-1; D might be TRBD1 (5 bases). Trimming removed 4 bases at V and 3 bases at J, with 13 bases between. The CDR3 consists of 14 residues. Germline V gene sequence: CDR1 SGHRS, CDR2 YFSETQ. Written as DNA, the CDR3 is TGCGCCAGCAGCCTAAACTTGGGGGACACTGAAGCTTTCTTT. Encoded protein: CASSLNLGDTEAFF.

J is TRBJ1-5 and V is TRBV2; no firm D call. Germline CDR1 reads SNHLY; CDR2 reads FYNNEI. The CDR3 spans 15 residues. Trimming left V 7 bases short and J 7 bases short, with 20 bases between. The CDR3 DNA reads TGTGCCAGCATGTTCGCCCTGGGTCGTGGGCAGCCCCAGCATTTT. Amino acids: CASMFALGRGQPQHF.

The chain uses TRBV5-5 and TRBJ2-3; D unclear. Trimming took off 2 bases at V and 2 bases at J, with 15 bases between the two ends. CDR3 length: 16 amino acids. CDR1 is SGHKS and CDR2 is YYEKEE in the germline V gene (reference sequence). The CDR3 spells CASSLGAGRVTDTQYF. CDR3 nucleotide sequence: TGTGCCAGCAGCTTAGGAGCCGGACGTGTCACAGATACGCAGTATTTT.

The gene calls are TRBV5-1 and TRBJ2-3; 8 bases agree with TRBD1. V lost 3 bases and J lost 2; bases outside the gene matches: 5. Germline V gene lookup returns CDR1 SGHRS and CDR2 YFSETQ. There are 15 residues in the CDR3. The CDR3 loop is CASSWRGQDTDTQYF. The CDR3 DNA reads as TGCGCCAGCAGCTGGCGGGGACAGGACACAGATACGCAGTATTTT.

Points on this clone: It is likely a read error, because the conserved phenylalanine at the end of the CDR3 is missing. No DNA is shown, since the ends of the CDR3 on it are uncertain; the CDR3 is the one TCRdb lists. The rearrangement joins TRBV14 to TRBJ2-3. The length of the CDR3 is 18 amino acids, counting both ends. CDR1 is SGHDN, CDR2 FVKESK, per germline. This chain's CDR3 is CASSNPSGRDPRYAPVTM.

This chain links TRBV6-5 with TRBJ2-5, with D possibly being TRBD2 (6 bases). The DNA matches TRBJ2-7 better at its end, which makes the J call doubtful. CDR3 size: 15 residues. The germline gives CDR1 MNHEY, CDR2 SVGAGI. CDR3 DNA sequence: TGTGCCAGCAGACCCGGGACCGCCGGAGGGTACGAGCAGTACTTC. Translation: CASRPGTAGGYEQYF.